The source of this T cell receptor (beta chain) is a study of shared clonotypes between healthy human individuals. Study-level background: A few men and two women, aged 18 to 49, were donors. Study-wide points: Some clonotypes were shared by all four sorted-subset donors, while others were not shared. The non-shared ones had lower generation probabilities than the shared ones.

As concerns this clone: Its target is unknown.

The investigators split CD4+ cells into a CD45RA+ naive subset and a CD45RA-negative memory subset. For each subset, genomic DNA was distributed in equal portions over several immunoSEQ plates. The table came from immunoSEQ multiplex PCR; TCRdb's copy has only in-frame clones and leaves some out. This repertoire shows over a million clones, about 84% found once; its top ten account for 0.5% to 0.65%. The source of this sequence is a man between 18 and 35 years old in good health. Some clones in this sample may be carry-over from other donors' samples. Material: memory CD4+ T cells from PBMCs. Subset defined: CD45RA-negative fraction.

The DNA of the CDR3 is TGTGCCAGCAGCTTAGGGACGGGTTTAAGCGAAAAACTGTTTTTT. It yields the protein CASSLGTGLSEKLFF. The chain joins TRBV7-9 to TRBJ1-4, with unresolved D. The CDR3 is 15 residues long. CDR1 SEHNR and CDR2 FQNEAQ come from the germline V gene (reference sequence). V was cut by 1 base and J by 8 bases, with 14 bases left in between.